The sequence of this T cell receptor beta chain was determined in a study of blood T cell repertoires in COVID-19. As for the study in general: COVID-19 samples from acute and convalescent phases originated in the United States, Italy and Spain.

TCRdb's table, derived via immunoSEQ multiplex PCR, lists solely in-frame clones and lacks some. This table has fewer than 500,000 clones, 81% appearing once. CDR1 is SGDLS and CDR2 is YYNGEE in the germline V gene. After removal of 3 bases from V and 0 bases from J, the junction contained 6 bases not matched to a gene. There are 15 residues in the CDR3. The rearrangement uses TRBV9 and TRBJ2-7; 7 bases fit TRBD1. Material for sequencing was peripheral blood. The TCR comes from a human donor with acute or convalescent COVID-19. The donor label of this sample is uncertain. CDR3 nucleotide sequence: TGTGCCAGCAGCGAACGGACAGGAAGCTCCTACGAGCAGTACTTC. It translates to CASSERTGSSYEQYF.